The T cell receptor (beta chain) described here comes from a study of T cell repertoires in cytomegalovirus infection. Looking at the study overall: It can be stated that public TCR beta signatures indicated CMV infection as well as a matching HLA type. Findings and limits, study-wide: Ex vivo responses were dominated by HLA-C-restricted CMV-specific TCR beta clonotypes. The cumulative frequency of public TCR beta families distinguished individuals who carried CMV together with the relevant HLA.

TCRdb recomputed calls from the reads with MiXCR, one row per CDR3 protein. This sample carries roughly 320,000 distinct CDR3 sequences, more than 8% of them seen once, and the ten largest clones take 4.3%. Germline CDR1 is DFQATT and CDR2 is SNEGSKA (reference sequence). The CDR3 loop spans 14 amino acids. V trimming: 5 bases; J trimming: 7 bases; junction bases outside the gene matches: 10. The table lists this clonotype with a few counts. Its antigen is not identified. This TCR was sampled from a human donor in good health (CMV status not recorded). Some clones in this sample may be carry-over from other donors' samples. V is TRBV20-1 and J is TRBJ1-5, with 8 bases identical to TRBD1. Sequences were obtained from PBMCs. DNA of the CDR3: TGCAGTGCTCCCCAGGGGGCCCCTCGACAGCCCCAGCATTTT. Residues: CSAPQGAPRQPQHF.